The clone carrying this T cell receptor (beta chain) was seen once. Produced via immunoSEQ multiplex PCR; TCRdb's table is partial and in-frame only. This sample has 100,000 or so clones, with 85% to 90% found just once. Germline assignment: CDR1 MNHEY and CDR2 SMNVEV (reference sequence). There are 14 residues in the CDR3. V lost 0 bases, J lost 6 bases, and 9 bases lay in between. This sample was taken from a study of blood T cell repertoires in COVID-19. Turning to the study itself: T cells, B-cell-depleted T cells, or PBMCs provided the cDNA or gDNA that served as material.

The specimen sequenced was peripheral blood. The TCR comes from a man between 45 and 60 years old with acute or convalescent COVID-19. This sequence joins TRBV27 and TRBJ2-1; D remains unclear. This chain's CDR3 is CASSLSRLINEQFF. The CDR3 DNA reads TGTGCCAGCAGTTTATCAAGACTGATCAATGAGCAGTTCTTC.